The present T cell receptor (beta chain) was sequenced within a study of Graves' ophthalmopathy and Graves' hyperthyroidism. There are many counts of this clonotype. Transcripts of RNA were the source for amplifying TCR beta CDR3 regions. The library came from an HTBI-primed first-round RT-PCR and a second-round multiplex PCR. TCRdb re-called the multiplex PCR reads with MiXCR, one entry per CDR3 protein. The sample shows 200,000 to 250,000 distinct CDR3 sequences, 20% to 25% of them seen only once. Germline V gene data show CDR1 as SEHNR and CDR2 as FQNEAQ (reference sequence). The germline V and J ends were trimmed by 5 bases and 3 bases, with 13 bases remaining between them. This CDR3 has 14 residues.

V and J are TRBV7-9 and TRBJ2-5, with D perhaps matching TRBD2 (6 bases). The source of this sequence is a woman aged 50 to 60 with Graves' ophthalmopathy. The sequencing sample was made of peripheral blood. Here the CDR3 reads CASSLGTFEETQYF. DNA for the CDR3: TGTGCCAGCAGCCTTGGGACTTTCGAAGAGACCCAGTACTTC.